This TCR beta chain was sequenced for a study of control samples from healthy donors and cancer patients. Only in-frame clones appear in the TCRdb table, and some are missing; sequencing was by immunoSEQ multiplex PCR. Here the sample spans about 180,000 clones, roughly 92% being singletons. Only a few counts were recorded for this clone. The CDR3 covers 18 residues. The germline gives CDR1 MRHNA, CDR2 SNTAGT. Deletions cut 2 bases from V and 5 bases from J, with 24 bases between. The sequencing input was blood. The V and J genes are TRBV6-4 and TRBJ1-2; a weak D match, TRBD1 (6 bases). The source of this sequence is a woman aged 18-29 years in good health. The CDR3 nucleotides read TGTGCCAGCAGTGACGAGGAAGGACAGCCAAACCTTAGGTATGGCTACACCTTC. Protein product: CASSDEEGQPNLRYGYTF.